The 17 T cell receptor beta chains below come from one sample, sequenced in a study of blood T cell repertoires in COVID-19 (TCRdb year 2020). Library preparation employed the immunoSEQ multiplex PCR assay. What TCRdb holds here is the immuneACCESS table cut down to in-frame rearrangements. Part of the clones is not present; checked against another copy, under half of the missing clones reflect an unresolved V gene, and the others are unexplained. For this sample the table gives about 140,000 clones, of which about 86% were detected only once. The ten top clones hold 7.5% to 8.5% of the sample. Sample: peripheral blood. The receptors were gathered from a woman in her fifties or sixties with acute or convalescent COVID-19.

This sequence joins TRBV5-4 and TRBJ2-2; 12 nucleotides match TRBD1. The CDR3 runs 16 residues. Germline CDR1 reads SGHNT; CDR2 reads YYREEE (reference sequence). V dropped 4 bases and J dropped 4; count of bases not matched to a gene: 5. CDR3 residues: CASSLPGQGATGELFF. The CDR3 coding sequence is TGTGCCAGCAGCCTCCCGGGACAGGGGGCCACCGGGGAGCTGTTTTTT.

This sequence joins TRBV10-3 and TRBJ2-3; D remains unclear. Germline assignment: CDR1 ENHRY and CDR2 SYGVKD. The CDR3 runs 14 residues. Between the trimmed V and J ends, which lost 4 bases and 0 bases, there was a span of 8 bases. The CDR3 DNA is TGTGCCATCAGTGCGGTCAAGAGCACAGATACGCAGTATTTT. Its protein is CAISAVKSTDTQYF.

The genes are TRBV11-3 and TRBJ2-1, with TRBD1 identical over 7 bases. V trimming: 5 bases; J trimming: 5 bases; junction bases outside the gene matches: 9. Looked up from germline, CDR1 is SGHNT and CDR2 is YENEEA. The CDR3 spans 15 residues. CDR3 sequence reads: CASSPTRGQDNEQFF. CDR3 sequence (DNA): TGTGCCAGCAGCCCGACGAGGGGGCAGGACAATGAGCAGTTCTTC.

V gene TRBV9 combines with J gene TRBJ2-7; a possible D gene is TRBD1 (6 bases). CDR3 size: 15 residues. Germline lookup yields CDR1 SGDLS and CDR2 YYNGEE. V lost 3 bases to trimming and J lost 7 bases, with 20 bases between them. The CDR3 DNA reads as TGTGCCAGCAGCGGGGGACACCCGGTAGAAGGGGAGCAGTACTTC. Protein sequence: CASSGGHPVEGEQYF.

V usage is TRBV4-3 and J usage is TRBJ2-1, with D uncertain. V was pared by 3 bases and J by 1 base, with 13 bases between. The CDR3 length is 16 residues. Per the germline V gene, CDR1 is LGHNA and CDR2 is YSLEER. The CDR3 DNA reads as TGCGCCAGCAGCCACCGAGGTGCGCGATCCTACAATGAGCAGTTCTTC. It encodes CASSHRGARSYNEQFF.

This chain connects TRBV7-6 to TRBJ2-7; 7 nucleotides align to TRBD2. CDR3 length: 15 residues. Germline CDR1 SGHVS, CDR2 FNYEAQ. The V gene end was trimmed by 5 bases and the J gene end by 4 bases; junction bases not matched to a gene: 11. CDR3 DNA sequence: TGTGCCAGCAGCCCAGACAGTTTGGGGGGGTACGAGCAGTACTTC. Translated, it gives CASSPDSLGGYEQYF.

J is TRBJ2-7 and V is TRBV11-3; maybe TRBD1 (5 bases). Germline CDR1 SGHNT, CDR2 YENEEA. V was trimmed by 5 bases and J by 2 bases, leaving 16 bases between them. The CDR3 length is 15 residues. The CDR3 DNA reads TGTGCCAGCAGCCACGGTACCGGCAGGGCCTACGAGCAGTACTTC. As protein: CASSHGTGRAYEQYF. Full variable domain (outside the CDR3, taken from reference TRBV11-3 and TRBJ2-7): EAGVVQSPRYKIIEKKQPVAFWCNPISGHNTLYWYLQNLGQGPELLIRYENEEAVDDSQLPKDRFSAERLKGVDSTLKIQPAELGDSAVYLCASSHGTGRAYEQYFGPGTRLTVT.

This chain links TRBV10-1 with TRBJ2-2; 9 positions match TRBD1. The CDR3 spans 15 residues. Germline lookup yields CDR1 WNHNN and CDR2 SYGVQD (reference sequence). V trimming: 6 bases; J trimming: 5 bases; junction bases outside the gene matches: 7. This CDR3 reads CASREDRGGTGELFF. DNA of the CDR3: TGCGCCAGCAGGGAGGACAGGGGAGGGACCGGGGAGCTGTTTTTT.

The chain couples TRBV6-5 to TRBJ2-7; maybe TRBD2 (5 bases). Germline lookup yields CDR1 MNHEY and CDR2 SVGAGI. The CDR3 contains 12 residues. V was shortened by 4 bases and J by 6 bases, with 10 bases between the two germline ends. CDR3 residues: CASSWGGGEQYF. The CDR3 DNA follows: TGTGCCAGCAGTTGGGGTGGAGGCGAGCAGTACTTC.

This sequence joins TRBV11-3 and TRBJ1-1; 7 bases match TRBD1. CDR1 is SGHNT, CDR2 YENEEA, per germline. CDR3 length: 15 amino acids. The V and J ends lost 1 base and 6 bases, in that order; junction bases with no gene match: 8. CDR3 sequence: CASSLGVTGFSEAFF. The CDR3 nucleotides are TGTGCCAGCAGCTTAGGAGTGACAGGGTTTTCTGAAGCTTTCTTT.

This chain joins TRBV30 and TRBJ2-5; a possible D gene is TRBD1 (5 bases). The germline V gene has CDR1 GTSNPN and CDR2 SVGIG (reference sequence). The CDR3 is made up of 13 amino acids. V dropped 3 bases and J dropped 2 bases, with 10 bases sitting between them. The CDR3 here is CAWSLGQQETQYF. DNA of the CDR3: TGTGCCTGGAGCCTGGGGCAGCAAGAGACCCAGTACTTC. Full variable domain (remainder filled in from reference TRBV30 and TRBJ2-5): SQTIHQWPATLVQPVGSPLSLECTVEGTSNPNLYWYRQAAGRGLQLLFYSVGIGQISSEVPQNLSASRPQDRQFILSSKKLLLSDSGFYLCAWSLGQQETQYFGPGTRLLVL.

The genes are TRBV19 and TRBJ2-3, with 9 bases matching TRBD2. The CDR3 is 14 amino acids. Germline values: CDR1 LNHDA, CDR2 SQIVND (reference sequence). V shed 4 bases and J 4 bases; nucleotides not matched to a gene: 3. Here the CDR3 DNA reads TGTGCCAGTAGTACTTTAGCGGGGGCAGATACGCAGTATTTT. This encodes CASSTLAGADTQYF.

The J gene is TRBJ2-3, the V gene TRBV5-1, with TRBD2 matching 7 bases. The V segment lost 4 bases and the J segment 4 bases; nucleotides outside the gene matches: 18. CDR3 size: 18 residues. Germline loops: CDR1 SGHRS, CDR2 YFSETQ. CDR3 region: CASSRLISGRGRADTQYF. CDR3 nucleotide sequence: TGCGCCAGCAGCAGGCTGATCTCGGGGCGGGGGAGAGCAGATACGCAGTATTTT.

V is TRBV3-1 (or the pseudogene TRBV3-2) and J is TRBJ1-2, with TRBD1 identical over 10 bases. V lost 0 bases, J lost 5 bases, and 12 bases stayed unmatched. In germline, CDR1 is LGHDT, CDR2 YNNKEL (reference sequence). This CDR3 has 18 amino acids. CDR3 amino acids: CASSQDGGTGEEIYGYTF. In DNA form, the CDR3 reads TGTGCCAGCAGCCAAGATGGAGGGACAGGGGAAGAGATATATGGCTACACCTTC.

J is TRBJ1-5 and V is TRBV19; D call uncertain. CDR1 LNHDA and CDR2 SQIVND come from the germline V gene (reference sequence). CDR3 size: 13 residues. Trimming stripped 5 bases from V and 1 base from J, with 6 bases between. CDR3 region: CASSGQSNQPQHF. The CDR3 coding sequence is TGTGCCAGTAGTGGGCAGAGCAATCAGCCCCAGCATTTT.

The chain employs TRBV29-1 and TRBJ2-7, with TRBD1 as a possible D gene (6 bases). The CDR3 has 13 residues. With 3 bases removed from V and 7 bases from J, the gap between germline ends came to 16 bases. Germline loops: CDR1 SQVTM, CDR2 ANQGSEA. CDR3 region: CSVEGQGLGEQYF. The CDR3 nucleotides read TGCAGCGTTGAGGGGCAGGGGCTCGGGGAGCAGTACTTC.

Only a few counts were recorded for this clone. The chain combines TRBV12-3 or TRBV12-4 with TRBJ1-5; TRBD1 agrees at 8 bases. This CDR3 region has 13 residues. V was clipped by 4 bases and J by 7 bases; unmatched bases: 3. CDR3 DNA: TGTGCCAGCAGTTCAGGGGGCTGGCAGCCCCAGCATTTT. Protein product: CASSSGGWQPQHF.